These T cell receptor beta chains were read from a single sample in a study of blood T cells in healthy people across ages. TCRdb independently ran MiXCR on the 5' RACE reads; one entry per CDR3 protein. The table has 1.5 million to 2 million distinct CDR3 sequences, roughly 27% seen once. Input material: blood. All receptors derive from a woman in her 30s in good health. Each CDR3 is given with its conserved first and last residue. A D gene is named only where the DNA matches it firmly. Size is omitted from some rows. Given values are once, few, many or a class for expanded clones.

D | J | size | length | V | CDR3 | DNA
NA | TRBJ2-7 | many | 12 | TRBV20-1 | CSARDYASGLYF | TGCAGTGCTAGAGACTATGCCAGCGGGCTGTACTTC
NA | TRBJ1-5 | few | 15 | TRBV5-5 | CASSLQAGQNQPQHF | TGTGCCAGCAGCTTACAGGCAGGACAAAATCAGCCCCAGCATTTT
NA | TRBJ2-1 | many | 15 | TRBV7-2 | CASRQGAITSDEQFF | TGTGCCAGCAGGCAAGGGGCCATTACTTCTGATGAGCAGTTCTTC
TRBD1 | TRBJ1-2 | NA | 15 | TRBV6-6 | CASSQITGQNYGYTF | TGTGCCAGCAGTCAAATTACGGGACAGAACTATGGCTACACCTTC
NA | TRBJ2-6 | few | 17 | TRBV5-1 | CASTRVDGTSGANVLTF | TGCGCCAGTACGAGGGTGGACGGAACCTCTGGGGCCAACGTCCTGACTTTC
NA | TRBJ1-5 | NA | 15 | TRBV7-9 | CASSARGWGNQPQHF | TGTGCCAGCAGCGCCAGGGGATGGGGCAATCAGCCCCAGCATTTT
NA | TRBJ1-5 | many | 11 | TRBV12-3/TRBV12-4 | CASSVNQPQHF | TGTGCCAGCAGTGTTAATCAGCCCCAGCATTTT
NA | TRBJ2-1 | NA | 14 | TRBV12-5 | CASGLVPGFDEQFF | TGTGCTAGTGGTTTGGTTCCCGGGTTCGACGAGCAGTTCTTC
NA | TRBJ1-2 | many | 13 | TRBV7-9 | CASSLAGDAGYTF | TGTGCCAGCAGCTTAGCAGGCGACGCGGGCTACACCTTC
NA | TRBJ2-1 | NA | 15 | TRBV7-2 | CASSLDYKPFNEQFF | TGTGCCAGCAGCTTAGACTACAAGCCTTTCAATGAGCAGTTCTTC
NA | TRBJ2-5 | few | 13 | TRBV6-1 | CASKTGGQETQYF | TGTGCCAGTAAGACTGGGGGCCAAGAGACCCAGTACTTC
NA | TRBJ1-2 | few | 14 | TRBV4-3 | CANSDIGGGGGYTF | TGCGCCAACAGTGATATCGGGGGCGGGGGAGGCTACACCTTC
NA | TRBJ1-5 | NA | 13 | TRBV2 | CASSEGMGGPQHF | TGTGCCAGCAGTGAAGGAATGGGGGGGCCCCAGCATTTT
NA | TRBJ2-6 | NA | 18 | TRBV6-5 | CASSYGTKGRSGANVLTF | TGTGCCAGCAGTTACGGGACCAAGGGAAGGTCTGGGGCCAACGTCCTGACTTTC
NA | TRBJ2-1 | many | 13 | TRBV29-1 | CSGEGFSYNEQFF | TGCAGCGGTGAAGGGTTTTCCTACAATGAGCAGTTCTTC
NA | TRBJ2-4 | NA | 13 | TRBV29-1 | CSVGELDKNIQYF | TGCAGCGTTGGCGAGCTCGACAAAAACATTCAGTACTTC
NA | TRBJ1-2 | few | 14 | TRBV2 | CASSPGEANYGYTF | TGTGCCAGCAGCCCAGGGGAGGCTAACTATGGCTACACCTTC
TRBD2 | TRBJ2-1 | many | 16 | TRBV6-5 | CASSTPTSGAYNEQFF | TGTGCCAGCAGTACACCGACTAGCGGGGCCTACAATGAGCAGTTCTTC
TRBD1 | TRBJ2-3 | NA | 13 | TRBV29-1 | CSVDRGQGDTQYF | TGCAGTGTGGACAGGGGACAGGGAGATACGCAGTATTTT
TRBD2 | TRBJ2-5 | few | 14 | TRBV10-3 | CAISDSGSLETQYF | TGTGCCATCAGTGATAGCGGGAGCTTGGAGACCCAGTACTTC
NA | TRBJ2-1 | many | 13 | TRBV6-2/TRBV6-3 | CASSYPRTAKQFF | TGTGCCAGCAGTTACCCAAGGACGGCTAAGCAGTTCTTC